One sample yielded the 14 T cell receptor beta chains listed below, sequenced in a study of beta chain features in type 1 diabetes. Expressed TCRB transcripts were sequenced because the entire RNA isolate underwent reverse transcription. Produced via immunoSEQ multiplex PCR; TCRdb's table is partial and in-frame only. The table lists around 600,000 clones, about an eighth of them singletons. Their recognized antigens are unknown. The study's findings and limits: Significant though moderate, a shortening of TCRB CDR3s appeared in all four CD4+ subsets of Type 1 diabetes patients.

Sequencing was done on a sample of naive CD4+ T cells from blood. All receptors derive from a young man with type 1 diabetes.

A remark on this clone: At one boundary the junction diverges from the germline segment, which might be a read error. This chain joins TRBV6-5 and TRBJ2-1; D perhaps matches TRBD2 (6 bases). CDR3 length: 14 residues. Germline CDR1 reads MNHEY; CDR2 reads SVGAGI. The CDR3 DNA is TGTGCCATCAGTGAGTCGGAGGGTTTAAATGAGCAGTTCTTC. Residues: CAISESEGLNEQFF.

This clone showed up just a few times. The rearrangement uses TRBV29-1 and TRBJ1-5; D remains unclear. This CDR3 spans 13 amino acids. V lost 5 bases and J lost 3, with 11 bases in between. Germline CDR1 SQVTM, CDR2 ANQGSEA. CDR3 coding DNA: TGCAGCGTTCTACCCGGTAACAATCAGCCCCAGCATTTT. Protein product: CSVLPGNNQPQHF.

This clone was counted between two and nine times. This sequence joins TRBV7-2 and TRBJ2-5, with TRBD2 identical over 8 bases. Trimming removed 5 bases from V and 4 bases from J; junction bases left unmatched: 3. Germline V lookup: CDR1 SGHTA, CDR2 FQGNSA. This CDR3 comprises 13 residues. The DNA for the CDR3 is TGTGCCAGCAGCATTACTAGCGGAGAGACCCAGTACTTC. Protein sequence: CASSITSGETQYF. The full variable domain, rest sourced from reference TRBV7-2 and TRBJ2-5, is GAGVSQSPSNKVTEKGKDVELRCDPISGHTALYWYRQSLGQGLEFLIYFQGNSAPDKSGLPSDRFSAERTGGSVSTLTIQRTQQEDSAVYLCASSITSGETQYFGPGTRLLVL.

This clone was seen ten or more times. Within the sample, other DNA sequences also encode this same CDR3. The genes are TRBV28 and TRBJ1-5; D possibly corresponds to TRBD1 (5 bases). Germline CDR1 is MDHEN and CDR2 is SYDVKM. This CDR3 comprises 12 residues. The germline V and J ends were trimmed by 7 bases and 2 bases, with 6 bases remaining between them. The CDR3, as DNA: TGTGCCAGCATAGGGGGCAATCAGCCCCAGCATTTT. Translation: CASIGGNQPQHF.

The CDR3 DNA reads TGTGCCAGCAGCTTAATCCCTCGGGGGTCAGCCTACAATGAGCAGTTCTTC. It translates to CASSLIPRGSAYNEQFF. V usage is TRBV7-3 and J usage is TRBJ2-1; TRBD2 is a possible D gene (6 bases). CDR1 and CDR2 (germline): SGHTA, FQGTGA. The ends were cut back, 1 base at V and 2 bases at J, with 15 bases in the middle. The CDR3 has 17 residues.

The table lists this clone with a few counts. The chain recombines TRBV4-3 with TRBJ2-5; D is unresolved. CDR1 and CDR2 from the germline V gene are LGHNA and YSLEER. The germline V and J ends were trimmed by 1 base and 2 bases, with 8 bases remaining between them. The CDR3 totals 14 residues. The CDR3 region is CASSQARTQETQYF. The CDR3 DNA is TGCGCCAGCAGCCAAGCCCGAACACAAGAGACCCAGTACTTC.

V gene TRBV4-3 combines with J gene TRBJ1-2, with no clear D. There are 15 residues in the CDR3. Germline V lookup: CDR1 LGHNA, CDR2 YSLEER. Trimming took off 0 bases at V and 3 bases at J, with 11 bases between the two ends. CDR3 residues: CASSQERNFDYGYTF. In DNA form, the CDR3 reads TGCGCCAGCAGCCAAGAACGTAATTTTGACTATGGCTACACCTTC.

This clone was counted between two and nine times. CDR3 residues: CAWNSGGLEQYF. CDR3 nucleotides: TGTGCCTGGAACTCGGGGGGTTTGGAGCAGTACTTC. The genes are TRBV30 and TRBJ2-5, with TRBD2 matching 7 bases. V lost 4 bases and J lost 11; bases outside the gene matches: 10. Germline-derived CDR1 and CDR2 are GTSNPN and SVGIG (reference sequence). CDR3 length: 12 amino acids.

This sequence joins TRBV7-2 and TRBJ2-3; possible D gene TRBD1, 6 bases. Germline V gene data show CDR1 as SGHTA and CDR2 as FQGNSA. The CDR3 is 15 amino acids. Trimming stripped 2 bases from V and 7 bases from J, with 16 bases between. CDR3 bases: TGTGCCAGCAGCTTACGTAGTGACAGGATGAATACGCAGTATTTT. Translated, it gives CASSLRSDRMNTQYF.

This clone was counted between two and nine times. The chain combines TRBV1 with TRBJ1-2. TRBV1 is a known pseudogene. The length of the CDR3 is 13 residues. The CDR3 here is CTSTGTGFEGYTF. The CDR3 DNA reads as TGCACCAGCACCGGGACCGGGTTTGAAGGCTACACCTTC.

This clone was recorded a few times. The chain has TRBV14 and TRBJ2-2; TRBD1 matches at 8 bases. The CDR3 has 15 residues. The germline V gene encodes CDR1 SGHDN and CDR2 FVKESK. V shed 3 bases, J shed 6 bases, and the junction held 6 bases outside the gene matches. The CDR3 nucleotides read TGTGCCAGCAGCCATGCAGGGGGCCTCGCCGGGGAGCTGTTTTTT. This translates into CASSHAGGLAGELFF.

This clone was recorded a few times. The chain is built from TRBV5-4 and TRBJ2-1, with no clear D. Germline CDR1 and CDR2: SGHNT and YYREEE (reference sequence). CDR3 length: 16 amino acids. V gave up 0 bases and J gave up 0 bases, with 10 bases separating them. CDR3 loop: CASSLAGQSSYNEQFF. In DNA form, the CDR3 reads TGTGCCAGCAGCTTGGCAGGTCAGAGCTCCTACAATGAGCAGTTCTTC.

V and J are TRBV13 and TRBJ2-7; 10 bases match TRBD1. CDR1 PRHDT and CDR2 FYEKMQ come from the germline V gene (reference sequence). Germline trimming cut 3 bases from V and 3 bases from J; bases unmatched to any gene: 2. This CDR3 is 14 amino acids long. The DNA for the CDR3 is TGTGCCAGCAGCTTCGGGACAGGGGACTACGAGCAGTACTTC. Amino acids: CASSFGTGDYEQYF.

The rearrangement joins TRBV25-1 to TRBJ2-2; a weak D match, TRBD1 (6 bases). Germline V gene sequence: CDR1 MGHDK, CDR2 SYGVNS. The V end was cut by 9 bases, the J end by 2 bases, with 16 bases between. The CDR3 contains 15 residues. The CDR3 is CASADGQHNTGELFF. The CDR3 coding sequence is TGTGCCAGTGCCGACGGACAGCACAACACCGGGGAGCTGTTTTTT. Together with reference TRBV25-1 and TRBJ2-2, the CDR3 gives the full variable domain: EADIYQTPRYLVIGTGKKITLECSQTMGHDKMYWYQQDPGMELHLIHYSYGVNSTEKGDLSSESTVSRIRTEHFPLTLESARPSHTSQYLCASADGQHNTGELFFGEGSRLTVL.